These T cell receptor beta chains were read from a single sample in a study of T-cell memory formation after mild COVID-19. Via MiXCR, TCRdb re-called the 5' RACE reads, giving one row per CDR3 protein. The sample carries about half a million distinct CDR3 sequences, 18% recorded once. Sequencing input: PBMCs or a T cell subset sorted from them (not recorded which). The receptor source for this set is an adult woman who had mild COVID-19 (a few samples of this study predate the infection). Cell type and time point are not known. CDR3s include the opening cysteine and the closing phenylalanine or tryptophan. D genes are given only for firm matches. The listing skips clone size in some rows; elsewhere it reads once, few, many or a size class.

v_call	j_call	clone_size	d_call	cdr3_nt	cdr3_aa
TRBV12-3/TRBV12-4	TRBJ2-1	.	TRBD2	TGTGCCAGCACCCGGGGGGGGGGGCCTTACAATGAGCAGTTCTTC	CASTRGGGPYNEQFF
TRBV20-1	TRBJ1-2	.	.	TGCAGTGCTAGATGGGCCGGGGGAGGCGATGGCTACACCTTC	CSARWAGGGDGYTF
TRBV12-3/TRBV12-4	TRBJ2-7	many	TRBD1	TGTGCCAGCAGTCTCGGACAGGGTGGCGAGCAGTACTTC	CASSLGQGGEQYF
TRBV9	TRBJ2-2	.	.	TGTGCCAGCAGCGTAGGGGCTAGCGTGAACACCGGGGAGCTGTTTTTT	CASSVGASVNTGELFF
TRBV6-5	TRBJ2-1	.	.	TGTGCCAGCAGCCCCCGAGTGGATGAGCAGTTCTTC	CASSPRVDEQFF
TRBV2	TRBJ2-7	.	.	TGTGCCAGCAGCCAACAGGGCTTCGACGAGCAGTACTTC	CASSQQGFDEQYF
TRBV20-1	TRBJ1-1	many	.	TGCAGTGCTGGAGGACAGCCGAACACTGAAGCTTTCTTT	CSAGGQPNTEAFF
TRBV14	TRBJ2-7	.	.	TGTGCCAGCAGCCAACAAATGGACGAGCAGTACTTC	CASSQQMDEQYF
TRBV24-1	TRBJ2-1	.	.	TGTGCCACCAGTGGGTGGGGCCAGCAAGCGGAGCAGTTCTTC	CATSGWGQQAEQFF
TRBV2	TRBJ2-3	.	.	TGTGCCAGCAGCAGACAGCCACTCACAGATACGCAGTATTTT	CASSRQPLTDTQYF
TRBV4-1	TRBJ2-2	.	.	TGCGCCAGCAGCCAACGGACAATACGATCCGGGGAGCTGTTTTTT	CASSQRTIRSGELFF
TRBV29-1	TRBJ2-4	.	TRBD1	TGCAGCGTTGGACTACAGGGGACCAAAAACATTCAGTACTTC	CSVGLQGTKNIQYF
TRBV5-6	TRBJ2-1	.	.	TGTGCCAGCAGGGCCCGGGGACTCCCCTACAATGAGCAGTTCTTC	CASRARGLPYNEQFF
TRBV7-8	TRBJ1-2	.	.	TGTGCCAGCAGCTTAAGGACAGCTCACTATGGCTACACCTTC	CASSLRTAHYGYTF
TRBV9	TRBJ1-1	many	TRBD1	TGTGCCAGCAGCCTCGCGACAGGGGGTCTGAACACTGAAGCTTTCTTT	CASSLATGGLNTEAFF